This T cell receptor beta chain was found in a study of cytomegalovirus exposure and HLA in healthy donors. The overall study: The Caucasian-associated ancestry cluster contained roughly four fifths of the approximately 430 genotyped donors.

In this sample, this clone turned up a few times. V dropped 4 bases and J dropped 5; count of bases not matched to a gene: 6. Germline V CDR1 and CDR2: SGHRS, YFSETQ. The length of the CDR3 is 15 residues. In the PCR, 60 Vbeta and 13 Jbeta primers were used. Method: immunoSEQ multiplex PCR; TCRdb's copy keeps in-frame clones and lacks some. The sample has just over 150,000 clones; around three quarters are singletons. Material for sequencing was PBMCs. This receptor was identified in a woman in her 40s in good health and CMV-seronegative. The chain employs TRBV5-1 and TRBJ2-1; TRBD2 matches at 10 bases. This CDR3 is CASSTGLAVNNEQFF. The CDR3, as DNA: TGCGCCAGCAGCACCGGACTAGCGGTGAACAATGAGCAGTTCTTC. The full variable domain, rest sourced from reference TRBV5-1 and TRBJ2-1, is KAGVTQTPRYLIKTRGQQVTLSCSPISGHRSVSWYQQTPGQGLQFLFEYFSETQRNKGNFPGRFSGRQFSNSRSEMNVSTLELGDSALYLCASSTGLAVNNEQFFGPGTRLTVL.